The 21 T cell receptor beta chains reported below all come from one sample, sequenced in a study of identical twins. TCRdb processed the 5' RACE reads anew with MiXCR; each CDR3 protein has one entry. The data show 420,000 or so distinct CDR3 sequences, around 20% seen once. The sample consisted of naive T cells sorted from blood. These receptors all stem from a man aged 50 to 60 in good health.

This clonotype was detected ten times or more. The chain joins TRBV4-2 to TRBJ2-3; 12 bases are a match to TRBD2. This CDR3 region has 19 residues. Germline CDR1 reads LGHNA; CDR2 reads YNFKEQ. V was clipped by 4 bases and J by 0 bases; unmatched bases: 11. The CDR3 spells CASSPRFGLAGTSTDTQYF. CDR3 sequence (DNA): TGTGCCAGCAGCCCAAGATTTGGACTAGCGGGGACTAGCACAGATACGCAGTATTTT.

CDR3 in DNA: TGCAGTGCAACAGACAGGGGCGTCTCTGAAGCTTTCTTT. Protein: CSATDRGVSEAFF. The J gene is TRBJ1-1, the V gene TRBV20-1; 8 positions agree with TRBD1. Germline loops: CDR1 DFQATT, CDR2 SNEGSKA (reference sequence). The CDR3 runs to 13 residues. The ends lost 6 bases at V and 6 bases at J; junction bases unmatched: 9.

This clonotype was seen only a few times. The chain uses TRBV20-1 and TRBJ2-5; 8 nucleotides align to TRBD1. CDR1 is DFQATT and CDR2 is SNEGSKA in the germline V gene (reference sequence). This CDR3 comprises 13 residues. The V gene end was trimmed by 5 bases and the J gene end by 5 bases; junction bases not matched to a gene: 7. This chain's CDR3 is CSAPGGVGETQYF. CDR3 sequence (DNA): TGCAGTGCTCCAGGGGGCGTTGGGGAGACCCAGTACTTC.

Here the CDR3 reads CSARTLSGRDYNEQFF. As DNA, the CDR3 is TGCAGTGCTAGAACACTGAGCGGGAGGGACTACAATGAGCAGTTCTTC. The chain couples TRBV20-1 to TRBJ2-1; 10 bases are a match to TRBD2. CDR1 DFQATT and CDR2 SNEGSKA come from the germline V gene (reference sequence). V shed 2 bases and J 3 bases; nucleotides not matched to a gene: 7. The CDR3 extends over 16 amino acids.

In this sample, this clonotype turned up once. The V and J genes are TRBV4-2 and TRBJ1-6; unclear D gene. CDR3 length: 15 amino acids. V lost 0 bases to trimming and J lost 4 bases, with 7 bases between them. Looked up from germline, CDR1 is LGHNA and CDR2 is YNFKEQ. DNA for the CDR3: TGTGCCAGCAGCCAAGACCGGCGTTATAATTCACCCCTCCACTTT. Its translation: CASSQDRRYNSPLHF.

The chain is built from TRBV20-1 and TRBJ1-5; 8 nucleotides align to TRBD1. Germline V gene lookup returns CDR1 DFQATT and CDR2 SNEGSKA (reference sequence). V lost 0 bases and J lost 5; bases outside the gene matches: 3. The CDR3 length is 14 residues. The CDR3 loop reads CSARERTGYQPQHF. The CDR3 DNA is TGCAGTGCTAGAGAGAGGACAGGGTATCAGCCCCAGCATTTT.

This clonotype appeared a few times. This chain connects TRBV10-2 to TRBJ2-1, with 9 bases aligning to TRBD2. The junction had 4 bases not matched to a gene; V was cut back by 4 bases and J by 0 bases. Germline CDR1 and CDR2: WSHSY and SAAADI. This CDR3 spans 16 amino acids. CDR3: CASSGRTSASYNEQFF. In DNA, the CDR3 is TGCGCCAGCAGTGGGCGGACTAGCGCCTCCTACAATGAGCAGTTCTTC.

This clonotype has more than one count but fewer than ten. The chain employs TRBV29-1 and TRBJ1-1, with 10 bases aligning to TRBD1. V was pared by 6 bases and J by 2 bases, with 3 bases of the junction left unmatched. CDR1 is SQVTM and CDR2 is ANQGSEA in the germline V gene. There are 13 residues in the CDR3. CDR3 bases: TGCAGCGTGGGACAGGGGCCAAACACTGAAGCTTTCTTT. The encoded protein is CSVGQGPNTEAFF.

The chain employs TRBV5-1 and TRBJ2-7, with no clear D. Germline V gene data show CDR1 as SGHRS and CDR2 as YFSETQ. V lost 0 bases to trimming and J lost 4 bases, with 8 bases between them. The CDR3 consists of 13 residues. The CDR3 spells CASSLVYGYEQYF. The CDR3 coding sequence is TGCGCCAGCAGCTTGGTATATGGATACGAGCAGTACTTC.

This clonotype was seen more than once but under ten times. The chain carries TRBV9 and TRBJ2-2; the D is unclear. Per germline, CDR1 SGDLS and CDR2 YYNGEE. V shed 0 bases and J shed 1 base, with 4 bases lying between them. This CDR3 comprises 14 residues. The CDR3 bases are TGTGCCAGCAGCGTAGGGTTGAACACCGGGGAGCTGTTTTTT. As protein: CASSVGLNTGELFF. Drawing the rest from reference TRBV9 and TRBJ2-2, the complete variable domain is DSGVTQTPKHLITATGQRVTLRCSPRSGDLSVYWYQQSLDQGLQFLIQYYNGEERAKGNILERFSAQQFPDLHSELNLSSLELGDSALYFCASSVGLNTGELFFGEGSRLTVL.

This clonotype was seen a few times. The chain joins TRBV29-1 to TRBJ2-5, with 9 bases aligning to TRBD2. Germline V gene sequence: CDR1 SQVTM, CDR2 ANQGSEA. V trimming: 6 bases; J trimming: 5 bases; junction bases outside the gene matches: 10. CDR3 length: 14 residues. The CDR3 spells CSVDIAGAGETQYF. For the CDR3, the DNA is TGCAGCGTCGACATAGCGGGAGCGGGGGAGACCCAGTACTTC.

The rearrangement links TRBV10-1 to TRBJ2-3, with a tentative D call TRBD2 (5 bases). Germline CDR1 is WNHNN and CDR2 is SYGVQD (reference sequence). CDR3 length: 12 amino acids. The V gene lost 9 bases and the J gene lost 1 base, with 8 bases spanning the gap. The chain's CDR3 is CARGEGTDTQYF. The CDR3 DNA sequence: TGCGCCAGGGGAGAGGGCACAGATACGCAGTATTTT.

There are many counts of this clonotype. The chain links TRBV3-1 to TRBJ2-5; D may be TRBD2 (6 bases). V was pared by 5 bases and J by 3 bases, with 10 bases between. Germline V gene sequence: CDR1 LGHDT, CDR2 YNNKEL (reference sequence). CDR3 size: 13 residues. DNA of the CDR3: TGTGCCAGCAGCTCCCGGGGGAAAGAGACCCAGTACTTC. Amino acids: CASSSRGKETQYF.

This clonotype was picked up a small number of times. The rearrangement links TRBV13 to TRBJ2-7, with D possibly matching TRBD2 (5 bases). The V gene lost 4 bases and the J gene lost 0 bases, with 13 bases spanning the gap. The CDR3 has 15 amino acids. In germline, CDR1 is PRHDT, CDR2 FYEKMQ (reference sequence). The CDR3 nucleotides read TGTGCCAGCAGCTGGCTAGCAGAAGGCTCCTACGAGCAGTACTTC. It codes for CASSWLAEGSYEQYF.

This clonotype was counted a few times. The J gene is TRBJ2-7, the V gene TRBV7-2; D remains unclear. The CDR3 extends over 14 amino acids. V was pared by 4 bases and J by 4 bases, with 14 bases between. Germline CDR1 is SGHTA and CDR2 is FQGNSA. The chain's CDR3 is CASSSSNQNYEQYF. The CDR3 DNA sequence: TGTGCCAGCAGCTCCTCCAACCAGAATTACGAGCAGTACTTC.

This clonotype was recorded at least ten times. The chain employs TRBV28 and TRBJ2-3, with 9 bases fitting TRBD2. Germline V CDR1 and CDR2: MDHEN, SYDVKM. After removal of 1 base from V and 2 bases from J, the junction contained 10 bases not matched to a gene. This CDR3 spans 18 amino acids. This CDR3 reads CASSLSARLAGLTDTQYF. The CDR3 DNA sequence: TGTGCCAGCAGTTTATCCGCGCGGCTAGCGGGGCTCACAGATACGCAGTATTTT.

This clonotype was picked up a small number of times. V usage is TRBV12-3 or TRBV12-4 and J usage is TRBJ1-2; D might be TRBD1 (6 bases). The CDR3 extends over 13 amino acids. Trimming stripped 3 bases from V and 4 bases from J, with 9 bases between. The CDR3 coding sequence is TGTGCCAGCAGTTTCACAGGGAGCTATGGCTACACCTTC. Translation gives CASSFTGSYGYTF.

This clonotype occurred many times. The J gene is TRBJ2-7, the V gene TRBV11-2; D gene uncertain. The germline gives CDR1 SGHAT, CDR2 FQNNGV. The CDR3 has 13 residues. Trimming shortened V by 2 bases and J by 7 bases, and 12 bases separated the two germline ends. CDR3 region: CASSLLRSHEQYF. Here the CDR3 DNA reads TGTGCCAGCAGCTTACTCCGGTCCCATGAGCAGTACTTC.

This clonotype was detected a few times. J is TRBJ2-7 and V is TRBV27, with 8 bases aligning to TRBD1. V lost 6 bases to trimming and J lost 6 bases; unmatched junction nucleotides: 7. In germline, CDR1 is MNHEY, CDR2 SMNVEV (reference sequence). This CDR3 contains 13 residues. CDR3 loop: CASRRQGPGEQYF. Written as DNA, the CDR3 is TGTGCCAGCAGGAGACAGGGGCCTGGCGAGCAGTACTTC.

The chain couples TRBV20-1 to TRBJ2-7; the match to TRBD1 covers 8 bases. Germline CDR1 reads DFQATT; CDR2 reads SNEGSKA (reference sequence). CDR3 length equals 13 residues. The V segment lost 6 bases and the J segment 2 bases; nucleotides outside the gene matches: 6. CDR3 protein: CSARTGSTYEQYF. CDR3 coding DNA: TGCAGTGCAAGGACAGGGTCGACCTACGAGCAGTACTTC.

The V gene is TRBV5-1, the J gene TRBJ2-3, with D possibly TRBD2 on 5 matching bases. Deletions cut 4 bases from V and 5 bases from J, with 17 bases between. Germline V gene lookup returns CDR1 SGHRS and CDR2 YFSETQ. CDR3 size: 15 residues. CDR3 bases: TGCGCCAGCAGCCATCGGAGGTTGGTGGGAGATACGCAGTATTTT. It codes for CASSHRRLVGDTQYF.